The 20 T cell receptor beta chains in this list originate from one sample, sequenced in a study of T cells in Graves' hyperthyroidism and ophthalmopathy. TCR beta CDR3 region amplification was performed from RNA transcripts. First-round RT-PCR targeting the TCR CDR3 was performed with the HTBI primer set. TCRdb passed the multiplex PCR reads through MiXCR, listing each CDR3 protein once. The sample yields fewer than 400,000 distinct CDR3 sequences, 25% seen once. Input material: blood. These receptors originate from a man aged 50 or older with Graves' hyperthyroidism.

The chain uses TRBV2 and TRBJ1-2; the D is unclear. Germline loops: CDR1 SNHLY, CDR2 FYNNEI. Between the trimmed V and J ends, which lost 3 bases and 7 bases, there was a span of 21 bases. The CDR3 runs to 16 residues. The DNA for the CDR3 is TGTGCCAGCAGTGAGTTTAGAGTGGCAGTACTTCCTGGCTACACCTTC. Translating it yields CASSEFRVAVLPGYTF.

This clonotype occurred a few times. This chain uses TRBV18 with TRBJ2-3; 10 bases map to TRBD2. Germline V gene sequence: CDR1 KGHSH, CDR2 LQKENI. V lost 0 bases, J lost 0 bases, and 6 bases stayed unmatched. The length of the CDR3 is 18 residues. The CDR3 sequence is CASSPPGTSVTSTDTQYF. CDR3 in DNA: TGTGCCAGCTCACCACCCGGGACTAGCGTCACTAGCACAGATACGCAGTATTTT.

V usage is TRBV18 and J usage is TRBJ2-5; D call uncertain. CDR3 length equals 14 residues. The V end lost 6 bases, the J end lost 1 base, and 12 bases lay between the germline ends. Germline values: CDR1 KGHSH, CDR2 LQKENI. CDR3 sequence: CASSPARVQETQYF. Written as DNA, the CDR3 is TGTGCCAGCTCTCCTGCTCGGGTCCAAGAGACCCAGTACTTC.

This clonotype was observed many times. V gene TRBV6-1 combines with J gene TRBJ2-7; D might be TRBD1 (6 bases). Germline V gene data show CDR1 as MNHNS and CDR2 as SASEGT. Trimming removed 5 bases from V and 2 bases from J, with 13 bases in between. The length of the CDR3 is 14 residues. The DNA of the CDR3 is TGTGCCAGCAGTCTCCGACAGGCCCCCTACGAGCAGTACTTC. It yields the protein CASSLRQAPYEQYF.

V usage is TRBV19 and J usage is TRBJ2-1; D is unclear. V lost 2 bases to trimming and J lost 7 bases, with 9 bases between them. The CDR3 covers 13 residues. In germline, CDR1 is LNHDA, CDR2 SQIVND (reference sequence). CDR3 in amino acids: CASSISAENEQFF. DNA of the CDR3: TGTGCCAGTAGTATATCGGCTGAGAATGAGCAGTTCTTC.

This clonotype was observed at least ten times. The junction shows a germline mismatch at one end, possibly a read error. The chain combines TRBV11-2 with TRBJ2-3, with TRBD2 matching 11 bases. CDR1 is SGHAT, CDR2 FQNNGV, per germline. The length of the CDR3 is 17 residues. Here the CDR3 DNA reads TGCGCCAGCAGCTTGGGGTCTAGCGGGAGGAGCACAGATACGCAGTATTTT. Protein: CASSLGSSGRSTDTQYF.

V is TRBV7-9 and J is TRBJ2-5; TRBD2 matches 10 bases. The CDR3 extends over 16 amino acids. The trim removed 7 bases at V and 5 bases at J, leaving 13 bases unmatched. The germline V gene encodes CDR1 SEHNR and CDR2 FQNEAQ (reference sequence). CDR3 sequence: CASTILVAGGFETQYF. The CDR3 nucleotides read TGTGCCAGCACCATTCTTGTAGCGGGAGGCTTCGAGACCCAGTACTTC.

The chain carries TRBV30 and TRBJ2-7; 7 nucleotides line up with TRBD2. Germline V gene sequence: CDR1 GTSNPN, CDR2 SVGIG (reference sequence). V was pared by 6 bases and J by 4 bases, with 18 bases of the junction left unmatched. CDR3 length equals 16 residues. The CDR3 reads CACQPLTGTMGYEQYF. The CDR3 DNA reads TGTGCCTGTCAACCCCTAACCGGGACTATGGGTTACGAGCAGTACTTC.

This clonotype was observed a handful of times. The chain links TRBV6-6 to TRBJ1-1; 8 positions match TRBD1. Germline values: CDR1 MNHNY, CDR2 SVGAGI (reference sequence). The CDR3 has 13 residues. With V trimmed by 0 bases and J by 11 bases, 5 bases remained unmatched. The CDR3 protein is CASSYSSRGRAFF. CDR3 nucleotides: TGTGCCAGCAGTTACTCGAGCAGGGGGCGGGCTTTCTTT.

V and J are TRBV19 and TRBJ2-1; 11 nucleotides match TRBD1. This CDR3 region has 15 residues. The germline V gene encodes CDR1 LNHDA and CDR2 SQIVND (reference sequence). J gave up 7 bases and V 2 bases, and 4 bases lay outside the gene matches. CDR3 nucleotide sequence: TGTGCCAGTAGTATACGGGGACAGGGGGTGAATGAGCAGTTCTTC. Protein: CASSIRGQGVNEQFF.

The sample holds a few counts of this clonotype. This chain connects TRBV9 to TRBJ2-7, with 7 nucleotides matching TRBD2. This CDR3 is built from 16 residues. V lost 0 bases, J lost 2 bases, and 8 bases stayed unmatched. Germline values: CDR1 SGDLS, CDR2 YYNGEE. The DNA of the CDR3 is TGTGCCAGCAGCGTAGGATCGGCGGGAGCTGCCTACGAGCAGTACTTC. This translates into CASSVGSAGAAYEQYF.

In this sample, this clonotype turned up many times. The chain recombines TRBV2 with TRBJ2-3; unclear D gene. Germline-derived CDR1 and CDR2 are SNHLY and FYNNEI. The CDR3 covers 13 residues. The V gene lost 3 bases and the J gene lost 4 bases, with 8 bases spanning the gap. The CDR3 DNA sequence: TGTGCCAGCAGTGATTCTCTACCAGATACGCAGTATTTT. Residues: CASSDSLPDTQYF.

This clonotype has at least ten counts. The DNA of the CDR3 is TGTGCCATCAGTGACAGGGTTGTCGATGGCTACACCTTC. Translated: CAISDRVVDGYTF. This chain uses TRBV10-3 with TRBJ1-2; D possibly corresponds to TRBD1 (5 bases). V was clipped by 3 bases and J by 6 bases, with 11 bases between them. Looked up from germline, CDR1 is ENHRY and CDR2 is SYGVKD. The CDR3 sequence is 13 residues long.

The sample holds a few counts of this clonotype. The chain links TRBV18 to TRBJ2-7; D is ambiguous. There are 13 residues in the CDR3. Germline V gene data show CDR1 as KGHSH and CDR2 as LQKENI. V lost 3 bases, J lost 3 bases, and 9 bases lay in between. The CDR3 sequence: CASSPTPYYEQYF. The CDR3 DNA is TGTGCCAGCTCACCGACACCCTACTACGAGCAGTACTTC.

The chain couples TRBV13 to TRBJ2-4; no firm D call. The CDR3 spans 14 residues. Germline V lookup: CDR1 PRHDT, CDR2 FYEKMQ (reference sequence). Trimming pared 8 bases from V and 1 base from J, leaving 12 bases between. Here the CDR3 DNA reads TGTGCCAGCGGGGTGGGTTTGGCCAAAAACATTCAGTACTTC. It codes for CASGVGLAKNIQYF.

This clonotype was counted only a few times. This chain links TRBV7-2 with TRBJ2-7; 12 bases are a match to TRBD2. This CDR3 spans 15 amino acids. The germline V gene has CDR1 SGHTA and CDR2 FQGNSA. V trimming: 4 bases; J trimming: 6 bases; junction bases outside the gene matches: 7. The CDR3 here is CASSSRLAGVVEQYF. CDR3 DNA: TGTGCCAGCAGCTCCCGACTAGCGGGAGTGGTCGAGCAGTACTTC.

This clonotype was found many times. The chain combines TRBV28 with TRBJ1-1, with D unresolved. Germline values: CDR1 MDHEN, CDR2 SYDVKM. The CDR3 runs to 14 residues. Deletions cut 3 bases from V and 0 bases from J, with 8 bases between. The CDR3, as DNA: TGTGCCAGCAGTTTGTACAGCATGAACACTGAAGCTTTCTTT. Its protein product is CASSLYSMNTEAFF.

Ten or more counts support this clonotype. The chain uses TRBV11-3 and TRBJ2-1; 7 bases match TRBD2. The CDR3 contains 16 residues. The junction had 8 bases not matched to a gene; V was cut back by 6 bases and J by 0 bases. Germline CDR1 is SGHNT and CDR2 is YENEEA. The DNA of the CDR3 is TGTGCCAGCAGGTCTTCGGGAGGATCCTCCTACAATGAGCAGTTCTTC. Translated, it gives CASRSSGGSSYNEQFF.

The chain links TRBV30 to TRBJ1-3; D gene unclear. CDR1 is GTSNPN and CDR2 is SVGIG in the germline V gene (reference sequence). The V gene lost 1 base and the J gene lost 2 bases, with 9 bases spanning the gap. The CDR3 is 14 amino acids. This chain's CDR3 is CAWSASSPGNTIYF. The CDR3 DNA reads as TGTGCCTGGAGTGCTTCGTCTCCTGGAAACACCATATATTTT.

This clonotype has a single count. The V and J genes are TRBV19 and TRBJ2-1, with D perhaps given as TRBD1 or TRBD2 (5 bases each). CDR1 is LNHDA and CDR2 is SQIVND in the germline V gene (reference sequence). V lost 8 bases and J lost 6, with 20 bases in between. The CDR3 is made up of 15 amino acids. Here the CDR3 DNA reads TGTGCCAGTCAGAGGTCGGGGCAGGATCTCAATGAGCAGTTCTTC. Translation: CASQRSGQDLNEQFF.